The T cell receptor (beta chain) described here comes from a study of cytomegalovirus exposure and HLA in healthy donors (dated 2017 in TCRdb). Broadly, across the study: In an earlier analysis of roughly 590 of the donors, roughly 300 Gb of sequence data and approximately 120 million unique TCR beta sequences from 150 million to 200 million T cells were reported. An early release covering 500 to 750 HLA-typed donors comprised about 320 gigabases of sequencing data and some 79 million unique TCR sequences. High-throughput TCR immunosequencing, statistical association of individual TCRs with disease status, and machine learning were combined to predict cytomegalovirus infection status. Using immunosequencing, the study profiled T cell repertoires from fewer than 700 subjects and related those repertoires to cytomegalovirus serostatus. Of the roughly 400 genotyped donors, approximately 80% fell in the genetic ancestry cluster associated with self-reported Caucasian donors. A later analysis re-examined previously published TCR beta repertoires from over 500 donors and added high-resolution HLA genotyping to investigate patterns of TCR occurrence. All discovery cohort repertoires had been generated using a single sequencing platform. Typing coverage differed by locus: A, B, C, DRB1 and DQB1 were typed in roughly 620-640 donors, DQA1 in about 500, DPA1 in around 580, and DPB1 in just under 490. HLA typing covered class I and class II loci at four-digit resolution. Besides the first cohort of some 670 subjects, a separate validation cohort made up of 120 different subjects was used. Donor age, sex, ethnicity and CMV serostatus were collected together with the repertoire data. Across 300 to 400 genotyped donors of the cohort, an average of 235,054 unique TCR beta nucleotide sequences per donor were sequenced, and roughly 20% of those sequences were non-productive. An earlier analysis of approximately 640 of the donors applied high-throughput TCR beta sequencing to assess whether each TCR beta V gene segment acted as functional or pseudogenic. Because of strong linkage in the cohort, a handful of DR-DQ haplotypes were treated as single units for association and clustering. The study aimed to test whether signatures of past pathogen exposure could be identified by cataloging public T cell receptors. A later genetic analysis took genome-wide SNP genotypes for about 55% of the 666 donors and used that subset as a discovery cohort. The later analysis used no new phenotypic data to find candidate immune exposures, relying instead on TCR beta sequences and their occurrence across donors.

The cohort consisted of some 730 healthy bone marrow donors. At the time of sampling, all cohort members were nominally healthy, though unrecorded immune exposures were likely present. The donor tested CMV seronegative and was one of the 352 seronegative cohort members. A peripheral blood sample was provided by each donor, and peripheral blood mononuclear cells were used for TCR beta sequencing. The Qiagen DNeasy Blood Extraction Kit was used to extract genomic DNA from the blood cell samples. Library preparation was by the immunoSEQ multiplex PCR assay. For the multiplex PCR, a mixture combining 60 forward primers for TCR Vbeta segments and 13 reverse primers for TCR Jbeta segments was used. The CDR3 region of rearranged TCR beta genes was amplified from genomic DNA by a multiplex PCR assay. The amplified TCR beta libraries were sequenced on the Illumina HiSeq System as 87-base-pair reads. The paper's processing steps were these. In a later analysis, 77 million or so unique TCR beta chains were counted across the approximately 640 repertoires, and around 10 million of these chains were shared by at least two donors. Raw reads were error-corrected and collapsed into unique sequences by a nearest-neighbor algorithm in which closely related sequences were merged to remove PCR and sequencing errors. CDR3 sequences were aligned to IMGT reference sequences to assign V, D and J gene segments. For a sequence to be retained, a match of at least six nucleotides was required to both a V gene segment and a J gene segment. Rearrangements were classified as productive when the CDR3 lacked stop codons and remained in frame with V and J, and all other rearrangements were classified as non-productive. CDR3 was defined according to IMGT convention as the region running from the second conserved V-encoded cysteine to the conserved J-encoded phenylalanine. Sequences without an unambiguous match to a single V gene segment were excluded from the earlier analysis of about 600 of the donors. In an earlier analysis of several hundred of the donors, V segments were called functional above 56.7% productive rearrangements and were called segregating when the between-donor standard deviation exceeded 5%. A statistical classification framework was developed to diagnose cytomegalovirus status using the catalog of TCR beta chain sequences. In a later analysis, TCR nucleotide sequences were compared against IMGT/GENE-DB human TR gene sequences so that V and J genes could be assigned. Using the TCRdist pipeline, a later analysis assigned CDR3 sequences along with most-parsimonious VDJ recombination scenarios. In a later analysis, every TCR beta chain was defined by the combination of its CDR3 amino acid sequence and its V-gene family, and reads without a unique V-gene family were dropped. As a way to deal with suspected cross-contamination and a sequencing artifact, a later analysis dropped under 600 nucleotide sequences that were highly shared and had low generation probability. In a later analysis, a clonal expansion index for each public chain was calculated from normalized within-repertoire ranks of inferred template counts. Generation probabilities in a later analysis came from a VDJ recombination model fitted to out-of-frame rearrangements, and those results were checked against IGoR. In a later analysis, hypergeometric tests were used to score TCR-TCR, TCR-HLA and TCR-CMV co-occurrence, with a repertoire-size bias correction applied to TCR pairs. In a later analysis, false discovery rates were estimated by permuting HLA or CMV assignments 20 times. In a later analysis, co-occurring TCRs were grouped using DBSCAN, with TCRdist sequence similarity added in when clustering inside HLA-allele-positive subsets. For co-occurrence clustering, repertoires with fewer than 30,000 or more than 120,000 public chains were excluded, along with five or six repertoires with anomalous nucleotide sharing. In its TCRdb copy, this immuneACCESS table keeps in-frame sequences only and misses some clones. Where compared with another copy, unresolved V genes explain less than half of these, and the others have no known cause. D and trimming were read from the DNA, whereas the V and J calls and clone size are those reported in that table. Recorded for this sample are around 94,000 clones; around four fifths of them occurred a single time. Just over 2.5% of the sample is held by the ten biggest clonotypes.

To note about this clone: Its antigen has not been determined. No base-level quality is on record; no much larger clone is a single base apart.

Study-level results and caveats: Because HLA typing was unavailable for some donors at each locus, only the typed subset was used in association tests. The study listed 150 to 200 TCR beta chains as associated with cytomegalovirus. Three of the identified cytomegalovirus-associated TCR beta chains were confirmed in vitro to be specific for cytomegalovirus antigens. Only TCR beta chains were sequenced in this cohort, and the absence of alpha or paired-chain data limited detectable features. Correlated functional status among segregating V segments might reflect linkage disequilibrium, but an unknown experimental factor could not be ruled out. In an earlier analysis of 500 to 650 of the donors, most TCR beta V segments appeared in productive rearrangements about 87% or about 30% of the time, broadly matching IMGT annotations. Strong co-occurrence of HLA alleles, especially DR and DQ, made assigning TCR associations to individual alleles difficult. Most TCR sequences were seen in very few donors, while some public TCRs were found in many individuals. A later genetic analysis reported fewer N-insertions in productive TCRs among donors in an Asian-associated ancestry cluster than the roughly 700-donor mean. The classifier was reported to diagnose cytomegalovirus status with high specificity and sensitivity in both the original cohort and the validation cohort. A further reported finding was that TCR beta sequences accurately predicted the HLA-A and HLA-B alleles for most subjects in the first cohort. In a later analysis, most CMV-associated TCR beta chains were found to appear HLA-restricted, with HLA associations seemingly driven largely by CMV exposure. In a later genetic analysis, a missense DCLRE1C variant was associated with V-gene and J-gene trimming of TCR beta chains, and the association was replicated in an independent cohort. The only immune exposure information available for the cohort was CMV serostatus. Roughly uniform sequencing depth across donors was assumed in presence/absence analyses, although this assumption may not hold. It was suggested by the authors that the approach could potentially be generalized to other disease states and immunological phenotypes. At a false discovery rate of 0.05, a later analysis linked about 16,000 TCR beta sequences to specific HLA alleles. Several of the top co-occurrence clusters appeared to be linked to parvovirus B19, influenza, CMV and Epstein-Barr virus, according to a later analysis. In a later analysis, HLA-associated TCR beta chains showed more clonal expansion and lower generation probabilities than non-associated chains that were equally common. Over 15 rarely observed V segments, including chromosome 9 orphons, were excluded from the earlier analysis of approximately 500 of the donors because counts were too low. In a later analysis, TCR association rates were found to vary across HLA loci, with the most associated TCRs seen for DRB1 alleles and the fewest for HLA-C alleles. A cluster of highly shared sequence variants was judged likely to represent a technical artifact of the sequencing pipeline.

The origin of this receptor is a middle-aged man in good health and CMV-seronegative. Specimen: PBMCs.

This receptor has the CDR3 CASSLGTGNHYTF. The DNA sequence follows: TGCGCCAGCAGCTTGGGGACGGGGAATCACTACACCTTC. Rearrangement joined TRBV5-1 to TRBJ1-2; the D gene is not confidently resolved. For CDR1 and CDR2, the germline V gene lists SGHRS and YFSETQ. V gives up 0 bases and J gives up 10 bases, and the segment between their germline ends measures 13 bases. CDR3 length: 13 amino acids, cysteine to phenylalanine. This entry keeps only the CDR3 DNA: 39 bases, framed from base 1.